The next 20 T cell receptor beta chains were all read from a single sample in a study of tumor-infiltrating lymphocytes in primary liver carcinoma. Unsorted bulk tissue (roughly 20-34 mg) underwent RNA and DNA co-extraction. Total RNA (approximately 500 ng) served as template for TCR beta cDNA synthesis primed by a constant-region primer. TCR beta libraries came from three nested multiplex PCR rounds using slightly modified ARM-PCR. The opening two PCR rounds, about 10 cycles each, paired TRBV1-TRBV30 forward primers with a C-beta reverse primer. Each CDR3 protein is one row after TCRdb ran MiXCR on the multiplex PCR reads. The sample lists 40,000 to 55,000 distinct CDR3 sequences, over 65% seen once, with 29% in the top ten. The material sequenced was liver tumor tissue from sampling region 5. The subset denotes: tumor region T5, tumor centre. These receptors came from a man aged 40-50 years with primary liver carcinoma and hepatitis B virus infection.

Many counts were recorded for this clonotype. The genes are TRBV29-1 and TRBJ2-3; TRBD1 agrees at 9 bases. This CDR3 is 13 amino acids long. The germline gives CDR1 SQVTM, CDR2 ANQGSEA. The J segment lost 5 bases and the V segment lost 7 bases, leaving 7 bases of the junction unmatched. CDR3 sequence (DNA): TGCAGCGCGGGACAGGGAAAGAGAGATACGCAGTATTTT. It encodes CSAGQGKRDTQYF.

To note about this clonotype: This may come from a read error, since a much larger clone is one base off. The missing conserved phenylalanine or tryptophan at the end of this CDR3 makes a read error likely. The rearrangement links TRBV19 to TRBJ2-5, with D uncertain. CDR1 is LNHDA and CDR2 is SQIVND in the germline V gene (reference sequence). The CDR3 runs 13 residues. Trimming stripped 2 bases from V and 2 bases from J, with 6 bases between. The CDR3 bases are TGTGCCAGTAGTATATTACTACAAGAGACCCAGTACTCC. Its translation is CASSILLQETQYS.

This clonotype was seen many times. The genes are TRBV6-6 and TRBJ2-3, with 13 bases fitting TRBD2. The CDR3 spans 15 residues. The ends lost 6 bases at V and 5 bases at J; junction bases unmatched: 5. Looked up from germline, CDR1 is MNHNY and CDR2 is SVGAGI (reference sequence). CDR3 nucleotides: TGTGCCAGCAGCAGACTAGCGGGAGGAGAAGATACGCAGTATTTT. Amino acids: CASSRLAGGEDTQYF.

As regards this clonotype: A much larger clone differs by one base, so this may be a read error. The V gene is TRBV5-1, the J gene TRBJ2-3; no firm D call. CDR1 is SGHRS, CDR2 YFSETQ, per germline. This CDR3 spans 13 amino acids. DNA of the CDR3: TGCGCCACCAGCTTCTCTACCACAGATACGCAGTATTTT. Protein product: CATSFSTTDTQYF.

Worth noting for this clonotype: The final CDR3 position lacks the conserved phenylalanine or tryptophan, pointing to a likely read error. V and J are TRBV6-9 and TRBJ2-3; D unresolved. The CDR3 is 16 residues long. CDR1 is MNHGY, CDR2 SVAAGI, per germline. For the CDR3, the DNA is TGTGTCAGCAGTTACCTCTACGGCAGCCGCACAGATACGCAGTATTAT. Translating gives CVSSYLYGSRTDTQYY.

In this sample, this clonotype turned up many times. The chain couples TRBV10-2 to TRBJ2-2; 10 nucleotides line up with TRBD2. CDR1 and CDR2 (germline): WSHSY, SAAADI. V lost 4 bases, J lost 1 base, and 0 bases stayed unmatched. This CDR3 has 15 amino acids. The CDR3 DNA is TGCGCCAGCAGTGGACTAGCGGGGAACACCGGGGAGCTGTTTTTT. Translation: CASSGLAGNTGELFF.

The CDR3 DNA is TGTGCCAGTAGCAACAGCGACGAGCAGTACTTC. The encoded protein is CASSNSDEQYF. The chain couples TRBV12-3 or TRBV12-4 to TRBJ2-7; D ambiguous. Trimming left V 9 bases short and J 5 bases short, with 11 bases between. The CDR3 loop spans 11 amino acids.

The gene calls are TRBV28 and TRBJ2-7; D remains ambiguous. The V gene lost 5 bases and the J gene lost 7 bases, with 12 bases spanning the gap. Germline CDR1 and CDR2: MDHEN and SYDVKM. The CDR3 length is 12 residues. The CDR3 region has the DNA TGTGCCAGCAGTCCCCTCCGGAGTGAGCAGTACTTC. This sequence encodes CASSPLRSEQYF.

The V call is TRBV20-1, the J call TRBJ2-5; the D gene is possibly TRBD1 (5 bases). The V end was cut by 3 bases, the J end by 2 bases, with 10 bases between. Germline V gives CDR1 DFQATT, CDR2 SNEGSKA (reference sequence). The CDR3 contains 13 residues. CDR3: CSASDSLQETQYF. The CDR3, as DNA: TGCAGTGCTAGTGACAGCCTGCAAGAGACCCAGTACTTC.

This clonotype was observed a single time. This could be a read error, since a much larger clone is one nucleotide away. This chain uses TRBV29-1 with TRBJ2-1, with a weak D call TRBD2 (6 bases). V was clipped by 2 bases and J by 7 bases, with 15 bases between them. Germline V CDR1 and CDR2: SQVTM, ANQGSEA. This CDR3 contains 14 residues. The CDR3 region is CSVEITSRGNEQFF. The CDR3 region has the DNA TGCAGCGTTGAAATAACTAGCCGGGGGAATGAGCAGTTCTTC.

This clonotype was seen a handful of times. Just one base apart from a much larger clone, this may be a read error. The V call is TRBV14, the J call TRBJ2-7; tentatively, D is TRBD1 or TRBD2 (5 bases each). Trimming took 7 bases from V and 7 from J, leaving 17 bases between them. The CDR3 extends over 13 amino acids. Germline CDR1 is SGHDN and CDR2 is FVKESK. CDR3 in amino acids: CASNSGPLREQYF. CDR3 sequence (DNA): TGTGCCAGCAACTCGGGACCCCTGAGGGAGCAGTACTTC.

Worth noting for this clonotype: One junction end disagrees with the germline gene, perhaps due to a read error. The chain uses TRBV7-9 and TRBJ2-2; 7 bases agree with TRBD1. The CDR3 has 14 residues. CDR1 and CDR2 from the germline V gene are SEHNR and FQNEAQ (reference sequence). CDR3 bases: TGTGCCAGCAGCTTAGGGACAAACACAGGGGAGCTGTCTTTT. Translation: CASSLGTNTGELSF.

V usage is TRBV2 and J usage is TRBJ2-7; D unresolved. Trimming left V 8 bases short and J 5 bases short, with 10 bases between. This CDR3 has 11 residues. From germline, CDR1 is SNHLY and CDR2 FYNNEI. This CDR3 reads CASCRENEQYF. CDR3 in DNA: TGTGCCAGCTGTAGAGAAAACGAGCAGTACTTC.

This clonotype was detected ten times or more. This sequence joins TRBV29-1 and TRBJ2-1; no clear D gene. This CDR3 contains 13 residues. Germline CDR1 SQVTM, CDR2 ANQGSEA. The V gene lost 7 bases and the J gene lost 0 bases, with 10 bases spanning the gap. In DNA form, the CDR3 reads TGCAGCGGTGGGCCCGCCTCCTACAATGAGCAGTTCTTC. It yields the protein CSGGPASYNEQFF.

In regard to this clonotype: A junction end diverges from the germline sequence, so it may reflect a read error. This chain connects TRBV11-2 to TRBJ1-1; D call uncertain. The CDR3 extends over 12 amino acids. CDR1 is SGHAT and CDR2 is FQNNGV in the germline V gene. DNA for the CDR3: TGTACCAGCAGCTTAGGTGTGACTGAAGCTTTCTTT. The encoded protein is CTSSLGVTEAFF.

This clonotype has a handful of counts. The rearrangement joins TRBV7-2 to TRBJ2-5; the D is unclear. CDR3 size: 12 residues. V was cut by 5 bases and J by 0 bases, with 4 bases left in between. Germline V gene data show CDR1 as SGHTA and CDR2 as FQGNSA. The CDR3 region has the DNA TGTGCCAGCAGCGTTTACCAAGAGACCCAGTACTTC. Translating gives CASSVYQETQYF. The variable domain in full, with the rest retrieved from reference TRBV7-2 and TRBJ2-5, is GAGVSQSPSNKVTEKGKDVELRCDPISGHTALYWYRQSLGQGLEFLIYFQGNSAPDKSGLPSDRFSAERTGGSVSTLTIQRTQQEDSAVYLCASSVYQETQYFGPGTRLLVL.

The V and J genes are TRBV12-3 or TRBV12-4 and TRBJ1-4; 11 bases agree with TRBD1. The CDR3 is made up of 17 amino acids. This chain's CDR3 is CASGAFRDRGLGEKLFF. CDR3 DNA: TGTGCTAGCGGTGCCTTCCGGGACAGGGGGTTAGGGGAAAAACTGTTTTTT.

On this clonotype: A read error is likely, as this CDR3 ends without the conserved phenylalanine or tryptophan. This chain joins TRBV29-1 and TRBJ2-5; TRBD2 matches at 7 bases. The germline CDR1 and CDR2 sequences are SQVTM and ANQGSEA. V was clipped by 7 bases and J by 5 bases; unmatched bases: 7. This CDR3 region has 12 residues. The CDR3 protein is CSGRAGEETQYL. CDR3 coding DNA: TGCAGCGGAAGGGCGGGAGAGGAGACCCAGTACTTG.

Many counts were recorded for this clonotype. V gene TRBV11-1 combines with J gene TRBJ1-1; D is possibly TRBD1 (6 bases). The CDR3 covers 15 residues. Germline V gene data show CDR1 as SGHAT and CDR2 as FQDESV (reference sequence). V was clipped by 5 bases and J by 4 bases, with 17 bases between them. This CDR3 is CASSPAGGGGTEAFF. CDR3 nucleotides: TGTGCCAGCAGCCCTGCGGGGGGCGGTGGCACTGAAGCTTTCTTT.

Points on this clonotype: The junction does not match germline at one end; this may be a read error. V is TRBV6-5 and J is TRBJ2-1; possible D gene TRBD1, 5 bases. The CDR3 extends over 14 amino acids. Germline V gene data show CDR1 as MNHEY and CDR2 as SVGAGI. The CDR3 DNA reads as TGTGCCAGCGGTTACAAACGGGCGGACAATGAGCAATTCTTC. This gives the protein CASGYKRADNEQFF.